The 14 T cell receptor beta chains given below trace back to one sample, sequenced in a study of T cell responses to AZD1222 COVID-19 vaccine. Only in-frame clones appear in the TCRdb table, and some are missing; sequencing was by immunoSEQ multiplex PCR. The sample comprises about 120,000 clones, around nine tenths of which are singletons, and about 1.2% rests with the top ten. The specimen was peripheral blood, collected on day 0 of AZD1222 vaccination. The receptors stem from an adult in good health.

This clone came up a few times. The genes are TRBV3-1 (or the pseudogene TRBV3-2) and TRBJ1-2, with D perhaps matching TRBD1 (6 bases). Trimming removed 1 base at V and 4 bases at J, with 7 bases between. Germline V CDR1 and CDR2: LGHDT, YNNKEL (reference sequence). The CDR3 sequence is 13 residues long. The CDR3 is CASSQGGPYGYTF. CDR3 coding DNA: TGTGCCAGCAGCCAAGGGGGGCCCTATGGCTACACCTTC.

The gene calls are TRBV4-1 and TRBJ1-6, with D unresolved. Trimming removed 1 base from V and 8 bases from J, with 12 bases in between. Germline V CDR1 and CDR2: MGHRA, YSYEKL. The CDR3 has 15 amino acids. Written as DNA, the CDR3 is TGCGCCAGCAGCCAAGGTCGTTACGGGGATTCACCCCTCCACTTT. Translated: CASSQGRYGDSPLHF.

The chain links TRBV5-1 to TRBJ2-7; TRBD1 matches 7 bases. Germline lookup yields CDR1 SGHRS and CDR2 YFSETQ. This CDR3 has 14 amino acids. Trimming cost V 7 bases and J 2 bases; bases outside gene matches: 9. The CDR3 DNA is TGCGCCAGCGGATTCAGGGGACAGACCTACGAGCAGTACTTC. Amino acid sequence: CASGFRGQTYEQYF.

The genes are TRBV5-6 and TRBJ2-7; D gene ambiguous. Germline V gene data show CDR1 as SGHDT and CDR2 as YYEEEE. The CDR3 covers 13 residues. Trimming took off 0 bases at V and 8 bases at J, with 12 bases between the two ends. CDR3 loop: CASSLVDSTQQYF. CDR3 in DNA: TGTGCCAGCAGCTTGGTGGATTCTACGCAGCAGTACTTC.

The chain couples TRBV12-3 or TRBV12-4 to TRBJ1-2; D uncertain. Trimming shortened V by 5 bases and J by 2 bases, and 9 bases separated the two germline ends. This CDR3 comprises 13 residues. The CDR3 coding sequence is TGTGCCAGCAGTCCCCGGATAAACTATGGCTACACCTTC. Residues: CASSPRINYGYTF.

CDR3 amino acids: CASNTRGPNEQFF. The CDR3 coding sequence is TGTGCCAGTAACACACGGGGGCCGAATGAGCAGTTCTTC. The gene calls are TRBV19 and TRBJ2-1, with D perhaps assigned TRBD1 or TRBD2 (6 bases each). Germline CDR1 and CDR2: LNHDA and SQIVND (reference sequence). The V end lost 7 bases, the J end lost 7 bases, and 14 bases lay between the germline ends. The CDR3 extends over 13 amino acids.

The CDR3 protein is CASSLLSLDSGGFF. In DNA, the CDR3 is TGCGCCAGCAGCTTGCTCTCCCTCGACAGTGGAGGCTTCTTC. J is TRBJ2-1 and V is TRBV5-1; D tentatively fits TRBD1 or TRBD2 (5 bases each). There are 14 residues in the CDR3. Germline values: CDR1 SGHRS, CDR2 YFSETQ. Trimming pared 1 base from V and 16 bases from J, leaving 21 bases between.

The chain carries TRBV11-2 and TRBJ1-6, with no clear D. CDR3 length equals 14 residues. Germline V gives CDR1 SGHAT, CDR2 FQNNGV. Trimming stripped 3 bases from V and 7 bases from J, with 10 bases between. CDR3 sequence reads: CASSFPRVNSPLHF. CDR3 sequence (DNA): TGTGCCAGCAGCTTCCCAAGAGTAAATTCACCCCTCCACTTT.

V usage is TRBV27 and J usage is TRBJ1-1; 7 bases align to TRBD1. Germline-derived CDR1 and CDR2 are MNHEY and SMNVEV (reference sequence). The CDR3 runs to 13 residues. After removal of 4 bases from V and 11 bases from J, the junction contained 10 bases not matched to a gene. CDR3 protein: CASSSINRGTAFF. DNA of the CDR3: TGTGCCAGCAGTTCCATAAACAGGGGTACGGCTTTCTTT.

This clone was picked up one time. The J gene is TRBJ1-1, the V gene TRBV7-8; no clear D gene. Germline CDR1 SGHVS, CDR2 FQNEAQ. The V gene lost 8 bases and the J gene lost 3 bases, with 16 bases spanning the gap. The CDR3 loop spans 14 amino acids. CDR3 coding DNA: TGTGCCAGCGGTGGAAGGGTTGAGGACACTGAAGCTTTCTTT. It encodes CASGGRVEDTEAFF.

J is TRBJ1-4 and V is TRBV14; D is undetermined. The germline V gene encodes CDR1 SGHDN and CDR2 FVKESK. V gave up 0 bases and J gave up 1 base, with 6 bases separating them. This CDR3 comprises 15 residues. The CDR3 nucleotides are TGTGCCAGCAGCCAAGATCCCGGAACTAATGAAAAACTGTTTTTT. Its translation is CASSQDPGTNEKLFF.

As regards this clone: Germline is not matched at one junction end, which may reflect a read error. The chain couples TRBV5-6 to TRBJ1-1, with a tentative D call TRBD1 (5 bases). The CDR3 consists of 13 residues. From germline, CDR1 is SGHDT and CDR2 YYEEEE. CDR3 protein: CASSLADDSPPFF. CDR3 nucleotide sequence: TGTGCCAGCAGCTTGGCCGATGACAGCCCCCCATTTTTT.

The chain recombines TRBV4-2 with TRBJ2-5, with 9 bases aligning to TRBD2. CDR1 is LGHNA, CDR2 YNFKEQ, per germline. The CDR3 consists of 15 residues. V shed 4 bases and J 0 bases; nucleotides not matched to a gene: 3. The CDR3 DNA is TGTGCCAGCAGCCCGTTAGCGGGGGACCAAGAGACCCAGTACTTC. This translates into CASSPLAGDQETQYF.

The CDR3 DNA sequence: TGTGCCACCAGCAGGTTTCTCACAGGGGGCAGGGGCTACACCTTC. Its protein product is CATSRFLTGGRGYTF. This chain joins TRBV15 and TRBJ1-2; 9 nucleotides agree with TRBD1. Germline V gene sequence: CDR1 LNHNV, CDR2 YYDKDF (reference sequence). The CDR3 has 15 amino acids. Unmatched junction bases numbered 10, after V lost 3 bases and J lost 8 bases.